A single TCR beta chain is shown here with its context. In this sample, this clone turned up once. Its binding antigen is unknown. No base quality information exists; no much larger clone differs at one position. TCRbeta CDR3 regions were amplified from genomic DNA using the immunoSEQ Assay, a bias-controlled multiplex PCR. The study's processing was this. The number of nucleated cells in each sample was estimated from the amplification of reference gene primers within the assay. Sequence reads were collapsed and filtered to measure the absolute abundance of every unique TCRbeta CDR3 rearrangement. Productive Simpson clonality was computed per sample as the square root of Simpson's diversity index over productive rearrangements. The clones in this table, taken by TCRdb from immuneACCESS, are in-frame only. Not every clone is retained; where verified, under half of the shortfall comes from an unresolved V gene, and the cause of the rest is unknown. Clone size and V and J calls were adopted from that table, with D and trimming inferred from the DNA. For this sample there are approximately 160,000 clones; roughly 93% appear just once. The top ten hold just under 2% of the sample.

One collaborating source in Seattle enrolled patients during active infection and followed them longitudinally through the course of disease. Each collaborating institution followed its own protocols to collect whole blood in K2EDTA tubes. For TCRbeta analysis, collaborator samples were shipped as frozen whole blood, as isolated PBMCs, or as DNA extracted from either sample type. These data are taken from a study of blood T cell repertoires in COVID-19 (dated by TCRdb to 2018 to 2020). In terms of the full investigation: Samples from collaborators originated in the United States, Italy and Spain and spanned both the acute and convalescent phases of COVID-19. A de-identified subject ID, COVID-19 status, age in years and sex were almost always included in the sample metadata. The material from the prospective study consisted of cDNA or gDNA derived from T cells, B-cell-depleted T cells, or PBMCs. HLA class I and class II types, where available, came from metadata supplied by the sample provider rather than from assay-based typing. Samples came from the ongoing ImmuneRACE study (first 160 participants) plus 1,254 subjects from 6 global collaborators. Subjects who had been exposed to COVID-19, were actively infected with it, or had recovered from it provided the deeply sampled blood TCRbeta repertoires that made up the dataset. The repertoires were released in a freely available public database meant as a resource for research on the immune response to SARS-CoV-2. Overall study outcomes, separate from this receptor: The amount of clinical and demographic metadata varied by source and participant and was provided uncurated.

V lost 7 bases and J lost 7 bases, and the count of bases not matched to a germline gene is 5. Spanning cysteine to phenylalanine, the CDR3 consists of 15 amino acids. This entry keeps only the CDR3 DNA: 45 bases, framed from base 1. The germline V gene sets CDR1 to SGHTA and CDR2 to FQGNSA. The sample consisted of peripheral blood. The V and J segments used are TRBV7-2 and TRBJ2-1, with 15 middle bases fitting TRBD2. This clonotype originated in a woman aged 55-69 years with COVID-19, enrolled during active disease. CDR3 region: CASTPGTSGGNEQFF. The sequenced DNA is TGTGCCAGCACCCCTGGGACTAGCGGGGGGAATGAGCAGTTCTTC.